This TCR beta chain was profiled in a study of blood T cell repertoires in COVID-19. Turning to the study itself: COVID-19 samples collected from the United States, Italy and Spain covered acute and convalescent phases. Sources were T cells, B-cell-depleted T cells, or PBMCs; the material itself was cDNA or gDNA.

Authors' data handling: It was from reference gene primer amplification that nucleated cell counts were estimated. The data were produced by immunoSEQ multiplex PCR, yet TCRdb's version contains in-frame clones alone and is incomplete. Clonal size and the V and J genes are those of that table, whereas D and trimming came from the DNA. This sample yields 95,000 to 110,000 clones, of which 87% are seen a single time; over 12% belongs to the top ten. Sequencing used peripheral blood. This clonotype was obtained from a man aged 50 or older with acute or convalescent COVID-19.

CDR3 sequence reads: CSVESSGRGETQYF. The CDR3 DNA reads as TGCAGCGTTGAATCTAGCGGGAGAGGAGAGACCCAGTACTTC. This sequence joins TRBV29-1 and TRBJ2-5; 10 bases fit TRBD2. Germline V gene sequence: CDR1 SQVTM, CDR2 ANQGSEA. This CDR3 spans 14 amino acids. The V and J ends lost 2 bases and 4 bases, in that order; junction bases with no gene match: 4.